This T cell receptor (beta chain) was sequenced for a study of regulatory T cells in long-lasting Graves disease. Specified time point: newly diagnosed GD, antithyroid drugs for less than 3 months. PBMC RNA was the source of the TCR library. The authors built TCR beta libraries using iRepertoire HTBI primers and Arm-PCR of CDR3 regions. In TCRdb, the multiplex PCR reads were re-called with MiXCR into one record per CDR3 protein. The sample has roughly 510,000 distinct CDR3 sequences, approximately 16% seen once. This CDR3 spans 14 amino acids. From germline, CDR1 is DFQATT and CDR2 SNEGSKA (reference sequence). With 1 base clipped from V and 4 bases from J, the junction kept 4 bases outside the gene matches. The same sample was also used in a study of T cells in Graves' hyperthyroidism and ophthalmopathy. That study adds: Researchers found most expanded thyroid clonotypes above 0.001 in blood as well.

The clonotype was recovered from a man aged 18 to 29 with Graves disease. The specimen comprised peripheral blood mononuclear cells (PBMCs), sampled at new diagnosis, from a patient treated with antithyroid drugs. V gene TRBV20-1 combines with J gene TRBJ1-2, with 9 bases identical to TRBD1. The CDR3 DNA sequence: TGCAGTGCTAGAGTCAGGGGACAGGGCTATGGCTACACCTTC. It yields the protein CSARVRGQGYGYTF.